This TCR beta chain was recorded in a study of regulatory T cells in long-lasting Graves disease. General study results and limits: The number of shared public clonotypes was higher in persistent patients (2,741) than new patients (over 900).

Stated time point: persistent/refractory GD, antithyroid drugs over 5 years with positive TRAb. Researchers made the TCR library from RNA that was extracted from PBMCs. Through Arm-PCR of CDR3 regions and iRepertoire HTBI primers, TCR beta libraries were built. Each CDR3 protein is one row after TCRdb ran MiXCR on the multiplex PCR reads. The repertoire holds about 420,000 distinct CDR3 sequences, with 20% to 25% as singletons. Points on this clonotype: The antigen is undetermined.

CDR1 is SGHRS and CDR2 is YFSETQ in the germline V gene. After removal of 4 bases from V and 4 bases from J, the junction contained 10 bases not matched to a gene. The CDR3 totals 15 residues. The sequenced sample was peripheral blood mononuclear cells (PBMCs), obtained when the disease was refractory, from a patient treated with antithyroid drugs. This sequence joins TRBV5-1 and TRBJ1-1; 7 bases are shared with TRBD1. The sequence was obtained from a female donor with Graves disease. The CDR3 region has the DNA TGCGCCAGCAGCGGGGACAGCTCGCTCCCCACTGAAGCTTTCTTT. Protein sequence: CASSGDSSLPTEAFF.